The 5 T cell receptor beta chains reported below all come from one sample, sequenced in a study of blood T cell repertoires in COVID-19. Using immunoSEQ multiplex PCR, the repertoire was profiled, and TCRdb retains in-frame clones only, with some absent. This sample carries roughly 220,000 clones, around 82% of them seen once, and the ten largest clones take roughly 2.3%. Specimen: peripheral blood. The source of these receptors is a woman aged 55-70 years with acute or convalescent COVID-19.

The genes are TRBV18 and TRBJ1-6, with D possibly TRBD1 on 5 matching bases. This CDR3 region has 14 residues. V dropped 5 bases and J dropped 4 bases, with 9 bases sitting between them. The germline V gene has CDR1 KGHSH and CDR2 LQKENI. Written as DNA, the CDR3 is TGTGCCAGCTCATTAGACAGTTATAATTCACCCCTCCACTTT. This sequence encodes CASSLDSYNSPLHF.

This chain uses TRBV5-4 with TRBJ2-6; D is perhaps TRBD2 (5 bases). Germline V CDR1 and CDR2: SGHNT, YYREEE (reference sequence). This CDR3 spans 16 amino acids. Trimming stripped 4 bases from V and 4 bases from J, with 15 bases between. CDR3 in amino acids: CASSPGGGFGANVLTF. The DNA of the CDR3 is TGTGCCAGCAGCCCGGGTGGCGGGTTCGGGGCCAACGTCCTGACTTTC.

The rearrangement uses TRBV18 and TRBJ2-1; TRBD1 matches at 7 bases. V dropped 4 bases and J dropped 5; count of bases not matched to a gene: 8. The CDR3 length is 15 residues. CDR1 is KGHSH, CDR2 LQKENI, per germline. The DNA of the CDR3 is TGTGCCAGCTCACTCCGGACAGGCAGTGACAATGAGCAGTTCTTC. Residues: CASSLRTGSDNEQFF.

Only a few counts were recorded for this clone. Additional DNA sequences in this sample encode the identical CDR3. For the CDR3, the DNA is TGTGCCAGCAGCACAACAGGGGGGAATGAAAAACTGTTTTTT. Translated: CASSTTGGNEKLFF. The chain carries TRBV9 and TRBJ1-4; TRBD1 matches at 8 bases. This CDR3 comprises 14 residues. Germline V gene lookup returns CDR1 SGDLS and CDR2 YYNGEE. The J segment lost 5 bases and the V segment lost 4 bases, leaving 4 bases of the junction unmatched.

V usage is TRBV5-1 and J usage is TRBJ1-2, with D possibly matching TRBD1 (6 bases). Per germline, CDR1 SGHRS and CDR2 YFSETQ. The CDR3 consists of 15 residues. Trimming removed 9 bases from V and 0 bases from J, with 18 bases in between. CDR3 coding DNA: TGCGCCACCCGGACAGAGGTTCTCACTAACTATGGCTACACCTTC. This gives the protein CATRTEVLTNYGYTF.